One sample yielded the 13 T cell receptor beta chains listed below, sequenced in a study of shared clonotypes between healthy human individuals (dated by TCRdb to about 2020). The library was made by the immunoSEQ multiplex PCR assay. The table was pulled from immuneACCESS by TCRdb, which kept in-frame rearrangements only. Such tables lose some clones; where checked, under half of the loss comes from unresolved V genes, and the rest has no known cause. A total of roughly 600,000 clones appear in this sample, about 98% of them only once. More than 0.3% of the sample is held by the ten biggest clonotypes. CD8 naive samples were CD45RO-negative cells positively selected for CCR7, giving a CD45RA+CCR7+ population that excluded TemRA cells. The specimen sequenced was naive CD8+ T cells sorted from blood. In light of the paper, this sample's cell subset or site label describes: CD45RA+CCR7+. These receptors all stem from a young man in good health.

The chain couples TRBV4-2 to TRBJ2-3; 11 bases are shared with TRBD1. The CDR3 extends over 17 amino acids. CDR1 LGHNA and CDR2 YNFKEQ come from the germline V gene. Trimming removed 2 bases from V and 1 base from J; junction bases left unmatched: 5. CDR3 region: CASSQRTGGAGTDTQYF. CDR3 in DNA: TGTGCCAGCAGCCAAAGGACAGGGGGCGCAGGCACAGATACGCAGTATTTT.

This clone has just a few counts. This CDR3 is CASSLGGTYNEKLFF. CDR3 DNA: TGTGCCAGCAGCTTAGGCGGGACATACAATGAAAAACTGTTTTTT. V gene TRBV9 combines with J gene TRBJ1-4; maybe TRBD1 (6 bases). V lost 4 bases and J 5 bases, leaving 15 bases between the germline ends. This CDR3 region has 15 residues. Germline CDR1 reads SGDLS; CDR2 reads YYNGEE.

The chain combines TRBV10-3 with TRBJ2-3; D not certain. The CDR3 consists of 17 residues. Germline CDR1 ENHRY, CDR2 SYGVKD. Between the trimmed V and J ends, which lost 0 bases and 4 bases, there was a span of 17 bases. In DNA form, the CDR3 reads TGTGCCATCAGTGAGTCGTCCCCGCCCAAGGACCCAGATACGCAGTATTTT. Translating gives CAISESSPPKDPDTQYF.

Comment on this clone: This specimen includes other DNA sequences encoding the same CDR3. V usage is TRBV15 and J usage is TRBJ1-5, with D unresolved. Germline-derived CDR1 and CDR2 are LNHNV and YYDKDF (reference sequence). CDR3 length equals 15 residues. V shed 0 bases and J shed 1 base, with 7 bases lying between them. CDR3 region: CATSRDRSSNQPQHF. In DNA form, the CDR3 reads TGTGCCACCAGCAGAGATCGGTCAAGCAATCAGCCCCAGCATTTT.

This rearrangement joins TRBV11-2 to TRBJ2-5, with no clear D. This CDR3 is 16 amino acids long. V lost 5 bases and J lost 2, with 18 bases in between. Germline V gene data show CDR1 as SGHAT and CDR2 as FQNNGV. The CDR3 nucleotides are TGTGCCAGCAGCCCACCGGAGACGACTCGACAAGAGACCCAGTACTTC. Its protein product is CASSPPETTRQETQYF.

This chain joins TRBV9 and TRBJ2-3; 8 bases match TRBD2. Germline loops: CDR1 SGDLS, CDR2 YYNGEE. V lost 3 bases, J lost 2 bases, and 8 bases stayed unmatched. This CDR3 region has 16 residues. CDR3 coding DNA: TGTGCCAGCAGCGACGGTAGCGGGACCCCCACAGATACGCAGTATTTT. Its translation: CASSDGSGTPTDTQYF.

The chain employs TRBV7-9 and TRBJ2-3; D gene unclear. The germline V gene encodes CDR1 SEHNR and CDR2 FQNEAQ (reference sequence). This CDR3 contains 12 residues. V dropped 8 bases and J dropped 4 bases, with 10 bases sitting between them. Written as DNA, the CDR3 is TGTGCCAGCCCCCACAACCCAGATACGCAGTATTTT. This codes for CASPHNPDTQYF. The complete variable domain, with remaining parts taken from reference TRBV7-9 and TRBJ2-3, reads DTGVSQNPRHKITKRGQNVTFRCDPISEHNRLYWYRQTLGQGPEFLTYFQNEAQLEKSRLLSDRFSAERPKGSFSTLEIQRTEQGDSAMYLCASPHNPDTQYFGPGTRLTVL.

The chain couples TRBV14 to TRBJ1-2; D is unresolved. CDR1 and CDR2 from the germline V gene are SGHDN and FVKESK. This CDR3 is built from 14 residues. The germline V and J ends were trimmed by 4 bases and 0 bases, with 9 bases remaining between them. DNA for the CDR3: TGTGCCAGCAGCCTCTACACAGCTAACTATGGCTACACCTTC. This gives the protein CASSLYTANYGYTF.

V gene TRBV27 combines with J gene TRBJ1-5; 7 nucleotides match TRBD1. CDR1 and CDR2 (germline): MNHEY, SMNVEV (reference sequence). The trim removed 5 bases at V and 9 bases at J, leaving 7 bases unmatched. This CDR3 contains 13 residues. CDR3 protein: CASSTAGGRPQHF. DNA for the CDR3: TGTGCCAGCAGTACGGCAGGGGGGCGGCCCCAGCATTTT.

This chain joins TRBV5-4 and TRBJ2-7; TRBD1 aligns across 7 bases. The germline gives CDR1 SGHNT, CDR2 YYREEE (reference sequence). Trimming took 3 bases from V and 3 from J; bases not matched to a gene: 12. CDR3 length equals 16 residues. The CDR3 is CASSSRQGDLVYEQYF. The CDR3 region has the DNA TGTGCCAGCAGCTCGAGACAGGGCGACCTTGTCTACGAGCAGTACTTC. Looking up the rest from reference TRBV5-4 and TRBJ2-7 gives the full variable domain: ETGVTQSPTHLIKTRGQQVTLRCSSQSGHNTVSWYQQALGQGPQFIFQYYREEENGRGNFPPRFSGLQFPNYSSELNVNALELDDSALYLCASSSRQGDLVYEQYFGPGTRLTVT.

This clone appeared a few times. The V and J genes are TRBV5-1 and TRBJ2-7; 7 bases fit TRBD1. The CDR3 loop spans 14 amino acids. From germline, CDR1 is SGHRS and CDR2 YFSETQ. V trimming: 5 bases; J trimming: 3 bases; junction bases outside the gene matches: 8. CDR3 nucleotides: TGCGCCAGCAGTTTTTACACAGGGGACTACGAGCAGTACTTC. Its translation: CASSFYTGDYEQYF.

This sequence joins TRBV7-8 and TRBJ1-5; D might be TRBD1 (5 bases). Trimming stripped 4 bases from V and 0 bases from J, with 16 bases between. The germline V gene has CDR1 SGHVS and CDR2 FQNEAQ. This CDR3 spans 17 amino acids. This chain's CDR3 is CASSSIWGVGSNQPQHF. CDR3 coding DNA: TGTGCCAGCAGCTCTATCTGGGGGGTGGGTAGCAATCAGCCCCAGCATTTT.

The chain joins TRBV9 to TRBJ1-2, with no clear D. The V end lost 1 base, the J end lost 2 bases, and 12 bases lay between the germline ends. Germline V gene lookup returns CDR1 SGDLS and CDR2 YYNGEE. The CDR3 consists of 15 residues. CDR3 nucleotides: TGTGCCAGCAGCGTACACGGCAACCCCAACTATGGCTACACCTTC. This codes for CASSVHGNPNYGYTF.